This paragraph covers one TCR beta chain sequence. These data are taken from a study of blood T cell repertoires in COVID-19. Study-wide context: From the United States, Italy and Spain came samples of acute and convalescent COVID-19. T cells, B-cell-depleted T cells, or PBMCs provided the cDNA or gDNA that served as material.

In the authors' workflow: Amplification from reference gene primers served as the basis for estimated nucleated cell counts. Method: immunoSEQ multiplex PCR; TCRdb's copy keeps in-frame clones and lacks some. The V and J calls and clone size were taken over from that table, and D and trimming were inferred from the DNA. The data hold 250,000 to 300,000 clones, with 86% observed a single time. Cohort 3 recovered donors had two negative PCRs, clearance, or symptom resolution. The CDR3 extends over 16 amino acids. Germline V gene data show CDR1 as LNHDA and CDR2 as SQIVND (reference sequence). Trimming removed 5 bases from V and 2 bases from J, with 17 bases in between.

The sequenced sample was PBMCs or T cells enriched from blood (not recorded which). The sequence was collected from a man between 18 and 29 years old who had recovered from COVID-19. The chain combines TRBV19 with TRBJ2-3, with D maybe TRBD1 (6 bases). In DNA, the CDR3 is TGTGCCAGTAGTTCCTATGACGCAGGGGACACAGATACGCAGTATTTT. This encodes CASSSYDAGDTDTQYF.